The following is a TCR beta chain sequence with its context. The antigen is undetermined. The sample is drawn from a study of cytomegalovirus exposure and HLA in healthy donors. At the level of the study: Most donors, roughly 84% of a few hundred genotyped, fell in the Caucasian-associated ancestry cluster.

Study-wide points: About 87% or about 30% of the time was how often most TCR beta V segments were productive, according to an earlier analysis. Donor immune exposure was known only as CMV serostatus. A later analysis linked a missense variant in DCLRE1C to the trimming of TCR beta V and J genes.

PCR involved 60 Vbeta and 13 Jbeta primers. Generated by immunoSEQ multiplex PCR, the TCRdb table keeps only in-frame clones and is missing some. The repertoire has roughly 200,000 clones, around 81% of them found once; the top ten carry under 2%. The germline CDR1 and CDR2 sequences are SGHVS and FNYEAQ. Trimming cost V 0 bases and J 3 bases, with 9 bases left between them. This CDR3 region has 15 residues. The chain carries TRBV7-6 and TRBJ1-5; the D is unclear. The sequencing sample was made of PBMCs. The source of this sequence is a man aged 25-45 years in good health and CMV-seronegative. CDR3 coding DNA: TGTGCCAGCAGCTTAGCGCTGGGAGACAATCAGCCCCAGCATTTT. Its translation: CASSLALGDNQPQHF. Full variable domain (remainder filled in from reference TRBV7-6 and TRBJ1-5): GAGVSQSPRYKVTKRGQDVALRCDPISGHVSLYWYRQALGQGPEFLTYFNYEAQQDKSGLPNDRFSAERPEGSISTLTIQRTEQRDSAMYRCASSLALGDNQPQHFGDGTRLSIL.